This T cell receptor beta chain was retrieved from a study of CD8 T cells in ankylosing spondylitis. This clonotype was picked up a small number of times. What it binds is unknown. Construction of TCR beta libraries was performed using quantitative 5'-RACE with molecular barcodes. TCRdb reprocessed the 5' RACE reads with MiXCR, giving one entry per CDR3 protein. The repertoire holds 670,000 or so distinct CDR3 sequences, with 19% as singletons. The study, taken as a whole, reports: CD8+ disease-linked clones were present at relatively low frequencies in blood. Researchers reportedly found disease-linked clones significantly enriched in matched ankylosing spondylitis synovial fluid. Reactive arthritis synovial fluid and blood previously showed some of these motif variants. Ankylosing spondylitis blood appeared to carry a characteristic TCR beta motif of several highly homologous variants.

Trimming removed 4 bases from V and 4 bases from J; junction bases left unmatched: 2. Germline V CDR1 and CDR2: SGHRS, YFSETQ. The CDR3 totals 14 residues. The rearrangement uses TRBV5-1 and TRBJ2-5; 12 positions agree with TRBD2. The sample consisted of blood, either unsorted or a sorted T cell fraction (not recorded which). The sequence was collected from a male donor with ankylosing spondylitis. In nucleotides, the CDR3 is TGCGCCAGCAGCGCGACTAGCGGGAGAGAGACCCAGTACTTC. It yields the protein CASSATSGRETQYF. Full variable domain (outside the CDR3, taken from reference TRBV5-1 and TRBJ2-5): KAGVTQTPRYLIKTRGQQVTLSCSPISGHRSVSWYQQTPGQGLQFLFEYFSETQRNKGNFPGRFSGRQFSNSRSEMNVSTLELGDSALYLCASSATSGRETQYFGPGTRLLVL.